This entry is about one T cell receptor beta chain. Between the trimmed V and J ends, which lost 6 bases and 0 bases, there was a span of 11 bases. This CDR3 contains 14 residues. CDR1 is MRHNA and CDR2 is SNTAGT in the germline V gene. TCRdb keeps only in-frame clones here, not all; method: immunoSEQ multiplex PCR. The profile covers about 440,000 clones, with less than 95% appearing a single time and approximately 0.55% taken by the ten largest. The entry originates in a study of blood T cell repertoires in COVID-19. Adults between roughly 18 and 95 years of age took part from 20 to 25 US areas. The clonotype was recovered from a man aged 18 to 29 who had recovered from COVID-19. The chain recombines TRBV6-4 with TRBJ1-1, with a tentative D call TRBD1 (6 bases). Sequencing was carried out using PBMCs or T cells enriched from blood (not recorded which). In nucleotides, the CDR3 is TGTGCCAGCAGCAAGGGGGTAATGAACACTGAAGCTTTCTTT. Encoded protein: CASSKGVMNTEAFF.